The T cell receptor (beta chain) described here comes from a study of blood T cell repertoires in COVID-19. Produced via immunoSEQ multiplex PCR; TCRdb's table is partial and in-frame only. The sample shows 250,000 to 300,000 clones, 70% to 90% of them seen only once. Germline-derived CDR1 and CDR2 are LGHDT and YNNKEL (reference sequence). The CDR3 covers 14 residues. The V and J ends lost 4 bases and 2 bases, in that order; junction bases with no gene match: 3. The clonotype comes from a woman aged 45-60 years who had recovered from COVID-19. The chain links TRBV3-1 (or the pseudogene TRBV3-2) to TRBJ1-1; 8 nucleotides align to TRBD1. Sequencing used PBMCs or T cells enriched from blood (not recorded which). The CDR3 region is CASSRGQVNTEAFF. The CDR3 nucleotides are TGTGCCAGCAGCCGGGGACAGGTTAACACTGAAGCTTTCTTT.